These 31 T cell receptor beta chains originate from one sample sequenced in a study of read filtering for tumor transcriptome and immune sequencing. From approximately 400 ng of RNA, a library with molecular barcoded alpha/delta and beta/gamma adaptors was made. MiXCR, applied by TCRdb to the reads, yields one record per CDR3 protein. The sample contains 30,000 to 50,000 distinct CDR3 sequences, 10% to 15% of which appear only once. The material sequenced was a population of CD138-negative cells sorted from bone marrow. Receptors originate from a donor at least 40 years old with multiple myeloma.

Only one count was recorded for this clonotype. Since a far larger clone is one base different, this is likely a read error. V is TRBV7-8 and J is TRBJ1-4; 10 bases line up with TRBD1. The CDR3 extends over 15 amino acids. From germline, CDR1 is SGHVS and CDR2 FQNEAQ. CDR3 sequence (DNA): TGTGCCAGCAGCTTGTCCGGGACAGGGGTTGAAAAACGGTTTTTT. It is translated as CASSLSGTGVEKRFF.

This clonotype was counted ten times or more. The chain couples TRBV10-3 to TRBJ2-1; 12 nucleotides align to TRBD2. The length of the CDR3 is 16 residues. The trim removed 7 bases at V and 8 bases at J, leaving 12 bases unmatched. Germline V lookup: CDR1 ENHRY, CDR2 SYGVKD. CDR3 in DNA: TGTGCCATCACTTCCCCACTAGCGGGGGGCCTATATGAGCAGTTCTTC. Encoded protein: CAITSPLAGGLYEQFF.

On this clonotype itself: With a far larger clone one base away, a read error is the likely cause. This chain links TRBV29-1 with TRBJ2-1, with 7 positions matching TRBD2. The end of the DNA fits TRBJ2-7 better, so the J call may be wrong. The germline gives CDR1 SQVTM, CDR2 ANQGSEA. The CDR3 runs to 15 residues. This CDR3 reads CSVEVSGTGSYEQYF. In DNA, the CDR3 is TGCAGCGTTGAAGTAAGCGGGACGGGATCCTACGAGCAGTACTTC.

This clonotype was seen many times. This sequence joins TRBV12-3 or TRBV12-4 and TRBJ2-2; D remains ambiguous. Trimming removed 6 bases at V and 7 bases at J, with 9 bases between. This CDR3 spans 12 amino acids. CDR3 sequence (DNA): TGTGCCAGCAGAGTTGCCGGCGGGGAGCTGTTTTTT. Its protein product is CASRVAGGELFF.

This clonotype was seen repeatedly, ten times or more. V usage is TRBV7-2 and J usage is TRBJ2-1; D is uncertain. Per germline, CDR1 SGHTA and CDR2 FQGNSA. The CDR3 runs to 12 residues. The V end was cut by 4 bases, the J end by 4 bases, with 5 bases between. The CDR3 loop reads CASSSVYNEQFF. The CDR3 DNA is TGTGCCAGCAGCTCGGTTTACAATGAGCAGTTCTTC.

This clonotype came up many times. The V call is TRBV6-6, the J call TRBJ2-7; 8 nucleotides agree with TRBD1. CDR1 MNHNY and CDR2 SVGAGI come from the germline V gene (reference sequence). The CDR3 spans 14 residues. Trimming removed 6 bases from V and 2 bases from J; junction bases left unmatched: 6. CDR3: CASSGQGSTYEQYF. In nucleotides, the CDR3 is TGTGCCAGCAGCGGACAGGGCAGCACCTACGAGCAGTACTTC.

The table lists this clonotype with many counts. The CDR3 DNA reads TGTGCCAGCAGGGCTCGGGAATCTGGGGCCAACGTCCTGACTTTC. This sequence encodes CASRARESGANVLTF. The V call is TRBV2, the J call TRBJ2-6; possibly TRBD2 for D (5 bases). Germline V lookup: CDR1 SNHLY, CDR2 FYNNEI. With 6 bases removed from V and 1 base from J, the gap between germline ends came to 10 bases. This CDR3 has 15 amino acids.

Ten or more counts support this clonotype. This chain connects TRBV28 to TRBJ2-1; the D gene is possibly TRBD1 (6 bases). Deletions cut 4 bases from V and 3 bases from J, with 13 bases between. The CDR3 has 15 amino acids. From germline, CDR1 is MDHEN and CDR2 SYDVKM. The CDR3, as DNA: TGTGCCAGCAGTTCTGCAGGGGCCATCTACAATGAGCAGTTCTTC. Its protein product is CASSSAGAIYNEQFF.

This clonotype was recorded at least ten times. The J gene is TRBJ2-3, the V gene TRBV24-1; D might be TRBD1 or TRBD2, each matching 5 bases. Trimming cost V 4 bases and J 6 bases, with 10 bases left between them. CDR1 and CDR2 (germline): KGHDR, SFDVKD. The CDR3 consists of 13 residues. The CDR3 DNA reads TGTGCCACCAGTGAATCGGGGCTGGATACGCAGTATTTT. It translates to CATSESGLDTQYF.

Of note for this clonotype: With only one base between it and a far larger clone, this is likely a read error. The chain is built from TRBV7-3 and TRBJ2-6; possible D gene TRBD1, 6 bases. Looked up from germline, CDR1 is SGHTA and CDR2 is FQGTGA. This CDR3 comprises 17 residues. DNA of the CDR3: TGTGCCTGCAGCTTTAGGGGGACCACCTTTGGGGCCAACGTCCTGACTTTC. Translation: CACSFRGTTFGANVLTF.

This clonotype came up once. At one boundary the junction diverges from the germline segment, which might be a read error. V and J are TRBV20-1 and TRBJ1-6, with D unresolved. This CDR3 is 16 amino acids long. The germline CDR1 and CDR2 sequences are DFQATT and SNEGSKA (reference sequence). The CDR3 DNA sequence: TGCAGTGCTAGATGGGTCGGGCTGGAGAAAAATTCACCCCTCCACTTC. Encoded protein: CSARWVGLEKNSPLHF.

The table lists this clonotype with many counts. The rearrangement links TRBV29-1 to TRBJ2-5, with 7 bases lining up with TRBD1. Germline-derived CDR1 and CDR2 are SQVTM and ANQGSEA. With V trimmed by 4 bases and J by 5 bases, 10 bases remained unmatched. This CDR3 spans 14 amino acids. This chain's CDR3 is CSVAGQSTMETQYF. DNA of the CDR3: TGCAGCGTTGCGGGACAGTCGACTATGGAGACCCAGTACTTC.

This clonotype was observed at least ten times. This chain joins TRBV27 and TRBJ1-5; no clear D gene. Germline V gives CDR1 MNHEY, CDR2 SMNVEV (reference sequence). The CDR3 has 13 amino acids. V dropped 3 bases and J dropped 4 bases, with 7 bases sitting between them. For the CDR3, the DNA is TGTGCCAGCAGTTTTGGGTGGAATCAGCCCCAGCATTTT. Its translation: CASSFGWNQPQHF.

This clonotype was observed at least ten times. The chain joins TRBV7-2 to TRBJ1-1; no clear D gene. Germline V CDR1 and CDR2: SGHTA, FQGNSA. V was pared by 5 bases and J by 7 bases, with 14 bases between. The CDR3 covers 13 residues. The CDR3 DNA reads as TGTGCCAGCAGCGCCCGACTTAGAAATGAAGCTTTCTTT. Amino acid sequence: CASSARLRNEAFF.

This clonotype was picked up many times. The V and J genes are TRBV12-3 or TRBV12-4 and TRBJ2-1, with a possible D match to TRBD2 (6 bases). The CDR3 covers 14 residues. Trimming removed 1 base from V and 5 bases from J, with 9 bases in between. Here the CDR3 DNA reads TGTGCCAGCAGTTTAGTGTCGGGAGACAATGAGCAGTTCTTC. It encodes CASSLVSGDNEQFF.

This clonotype was observed many times. The chain has TRBV7-9 and TRBJ1-1; 10 nucleotides line up with TRBD1. After removal of 4 bases from V and 11 bases from J, the junction contained 7 bases not matched to a gene. Per the germline V gene, CDR1 is SEHNR and CDR2 is FQNEAQ (reference sequence). CDR3 length: 13 amino acids. In DNA, the CDR3 is TGTGCCAGCAGCTCGAGGGACAGGGGCTATGCTTTCTTT. Protein: CASSSRDRGYAFF. The full variable domain, in which reference TRBV7-9 and TRBJ1-1 provide the parts outside the CDR3, is DTGVSQNPRHKITKRGQNVTFRCDPISEHNRLYWYRQTLGQGPEFLTYFQNEAQLEKSRLLSDRFSAERPKGSFSTLEIQRTEQGDSAMYLCASSSRDRGYAFFGQGTRLTVV.

At least ten counts were recorded for this clonotype. The genes are TRBV28 and TRBJ1-5; 8 positions agree with TRBD1. This CDR3 region has 15 residues. V shed 5 bases and J 7 bases; nucleotides not matched to a gene: 10. The V gene's germline CDR1 is MDHEN and CDR2 SYDVKM. This chain's CDR3 is CASSRYQGARQPQHF. Here the CDR3 DNA reads TGTGCCAGCAGTCGGTACCAGGGGGCTAGGCAGCCCCAGCATTTT.

This clonotype was counted ten times or more. Just one base apart from a much larger clone, this may be a read error. This rearrangement joins TRBV5-5 to TRBJ2-1; D is uncertain. The CDR3 runs 13 residues. Germline V gives CDR1 SGHKS, CDR2 YYEKEE (reference sequence). The CDR3 here is CASSLPPRYELFF. CDR3 nucleotides: TGTGCCAGCAGCCTCCCCCCTCGGTATGAGCTGTTCTTC.

This clonotype was detected ten times or more. The CDR3 reads CASREPGPHTGELFF. The CDR3 DNA follows: TGTGCCAGCAGGGAGCCGGGGCCCCACACCGGGGAGCTGTTTTTT. The chain couples TRBV7-9 to TRBJ2-2, with D possibly being TRBD1 or TRBD2 (5 bases each). V shed 6 bases and J shed 3 bases, with 14 bases lying between them. Per the germline V gene, CDR1 is SEHNR and CDR2 is FQNEAQ (reference sequence). CDR3 length equals 15 residues.

This clonotype was seen many times. This chain joins TRBV6-6 and TRBJ1-5; TRBD1 aligns across 10 bases. CDR1 and CDR2 (germline): MNHNY, SVGAGI (reference sequence). V shed 4 bases and J 4 bases; nucleotides not matched to a gene: 16. The CDR3 covers 19 residues. CDR3: CASSFSGTGEVGVNQPQHF. The CDR3 DNA reads as TGTGCCAGCAGTTTTTCCGGGACAGGGGAAGTAGGAGTAAATCAGCCCCAGCATTTT.

This clonotype was found many times. The chain uses TRBV6-1 and TRBJ2-7; no clear D. Germline V lookup: CDR1 MNHNS, CDR2 SASEGT. The CDR3 spans 13 residues. Trimming shortened V by 6 bases and J by 5 bases, and 14 bases separated the two germline ends. CDR3 coding DNA: TGTGCCAGCAGCGACGGTACTTTGGACGAGCAGTACTTC. Its translation: CASSDGTLDEQYF.

This clonotype has a count of ten or more. This chain connects TRBV5-6 to TRBJ1-1; 9 nucleotides line up with TRBD1. There are 13 residues in the CDR3. The V gene end was trimmed by 4 bases and the J gene end by 5 bases; junction bases not matched to a gene: 3. The germline V gene encodes CDR1 SGHDT and CDR2 YYEEEE. DNA of the CDR3: TGTGCCAGCAGCGTGGGACAGGGAACTGAAGCTTTCTTT. Translation gives CASSVGQGTEAFF.

A word on this clonotype: Mismatch with germline at one junction end may stem from a read error. The rearrangement uses TRBV10-3 and TRBJ2-2, with D tentatively TRBD1 or TRBD2 (5 bases each). The germline V gene has CDR1 ENHRY and CDR2 SYGVKD. This CDR3 has 13 residues. The CDR3 DNA sequence: TGTGCCATCAGTGAAAGGGACGCCGGGGAGCTGTCTTTT. This translates into CAISERDAGELSF.

The rearrangement uses TRBV12-5 and TRBJ1-5; D gene unclear. CDR1 is LGHNT and CDR2 is FRNRAP in the germline V gene. Between the trimmed V and J ends, which lost 9 bases and 0 bases, there was a span of 9 bases. CDR3 length: 13 residues. The CDR3 protein is CASAPCSNQPQHF. The CDR3 DNA sequence: TGTGCTAGCGCTCCTTGTAGCAATCAGCCCCAGCATTTT.

The table lists this clonotype with a few counts. J is TRBJ2-5 and V is TRBV20-1, with D possibly matching TRBD2 (5 bases). This CDR3 spans 12 amino acids. V lost 1 base and J 5 bases, leaving 8 bases between the germline ends. The germline V gene has CDR1 DFQATT and CDR2 SNEGSKA (reference sequence). This CDR3 reads CSARVPGETQYF. DNA of the CDR3: TGCAGTGCTAGAGTTCCGGGGGAGACCCAGTACTTC.

Comments on this clonotype: At one of its ends the junction is not consistent with the germline gene, which may arise from a read error. V gene TRBV7-2 combines with J gene TRBJ2-3; no clear D gene. CDR3 length: 14 residues. Germline V gives CDR1 SGHTA, CDR2 FQGNSA. The CDR3 DNA follows: TGTGCCAGCAGCTTAGTAGAGCCCACAGATATGCAGTACTTT. It translates to CASSLVEPTDMQYF.

This clonotype was observed at least ten times. The chain joins TRBV20-1 to TRBJ2-1, with D perhaps matching TRBD2 (5 bases). The CDR3 contains 12 residues. Trimming took off 3 bases at V and 6 bases at J, with 9 bases between the two ends. Germline V gene data show CDR1 as DFQATT and CDR2 as SNEGSKA (reference sequence). The CDR3 reads CSARRVINEQFF. The CDR3 DNA follows: TGCAGTGCTAGGAGGGTGATCAATGAGCAGTTCTTC.

This clonotype was recorded many times. This CDR3 is missing its conserved last phenylalanine or tryptophan, likely due to a read error. V and J are TRBV20-1 and TRBJ1-5; D might be TRBD1 (5 bases). Per the germline V gene, CDR1 is DFQATT and CDR2 is SNEGSKA (reference sequence). The CDR3 is 16 amino acids. Between the trimmed V and J ends, which lost 5 bases and 0 bases, there was a span of 17 bases. The CDR3: CSASSGFGLSNQPQHL. In DNA form, the CDR3 reads TGCAGTGCTTCGTCAGGGTTTGGGCTTAGCAATCAGCCCCAGCATCTT.

Concerning this clonotype: This clone may be a read error of a much larger clone one base away. This chain uses TRBV2 with TRBJ1-4; unclear D gene. CDR1 and CDR2 from the germline V gene are SNHLY and FYNNEI. CDR3 length: 17 amino acids. The CDR3 reads CAGLGHTAEATNEKLSF. The CDR3 DNA reads as TGTGCCGGCTTAGGGCACACCGCAGAAGCAACTAATGAAAAACTGTCTTTT.

This clonotype was observed a few times. This rearrangement joins TRBV12-3 or TRBV12-4 to TRBJ1-5; 7 nucleotides align to TRBD1. J gave up 4 bases and V 3 bases, and 21 bases lay outside the gene matches. There are 20 residues in the CDR3. In nucleotides, the CDR3 is TGTGCCAGCAGTTTCCTTTTACGGACAGGAGTGTTTGCGGAAAATCAGCCCCAGCATTTT. It yields the protein CASSFLLRTGVFAENQPQHF.

The rearrangement joins TRBV4-1 to TRBJ2-7, with D tentatively TRBD1 or TRBD2 (5 bases each). This CDR3 has 15 amino acids. V lost 8 bases and J lost 1, with 18 bases in between. Germline lookup yields CDR1 MGHRA and CDR2 YSYEKL. DNA of the CDR3: TGCGCCAGCGGCATCCGGGGCGGTTCTTCCTACGAGCAGTACTTC. Encoded protein: CASGIRGGSSYEQYF.